This T cell receptor (beta chain) was identified during a study of tumor-infiltrating lymphocytes in oesophageal squamous cell carcinoma (dated by TCRdb to the mid-2010s). The germline V gene yields SGHTA for CDR1 and FQGNSA for CDR2. V gives up 5 bases and J gives up 5 bases, and the segment between their germline ends measures 25 bases. Counted from cysteine to phenylalanine, this CDR3 has 17 amino acids. The DNA shown is the 51-base CDR3, in frame from base 1. This clonotype has more than one count but fewer than ten. The antigen it recognizes is unknown. No base qualities exist here, and no much larger clone lies one base off it. Library method: PCR. Sequencing used an Illumina HiSeq 2000. Clones were called with MiXCR by TCRdb after fastp trimmed the public reads at Q25, and only in-frame beta chains were retained. Rows with one shared CDR3 protein collapse into an entry with the most common genes and DNA. Across this sample there are roughly 20,000 distinct CDR3 sequences, with around 43% seen only once. The ten biggest clones cover 18% of the sample.

The sequenced material came from normal esophageal tissue next to the tumor. The clonotype comes from a female donor with esophageal squamous cell carcinoma. Rearrangement joined TRBV7-2 to TRBJ2-7; the D segment might be TRBD1 or TRBD2, since each matches 6 bases. The CDR3 amino acid sequence is: CASSPTDTGADSHEQYF. The bases are TGTGCCAGCAGCCCAACAGATACGGGGGCTGATTCCCACGAGCAGTACTTC.